This T cell receptor beta chain was recorded in a study of T cell clonality in common variable immunodeficiency. CDR1 and CDR2 from the germline V gene are KGHSH and LQKENI. The CDR3 runs to 15 residues. V lost 3 bases and J 0 bases, leaving 9 bases between the germline ends. Most patients and controls had Caucasian heritage. Generated by immunoSEQ multiplex PCR, the TCRdb table keeps only in-frame clones and is missing some. Listed for the sample are roughly 70,000 clones, none seen a single time. This clone was recorded at least ten times. Its matching antigen is unknown. The read is 3 residues too short to cover the CDR3 end, so that end is filled in from the germline J gene. Whole-study findings and limits: The cause of increased CVID clonality remains unclear without subpopulation sequencing.

Sequencing input: peripheral blood mononuclear cells. The rearrangement uses TRBV18 and TRBJ1-3, with D unresolved. This clonotype originated in a person aged 18 to 69 in good health. The CDR3: CASSPNIGSGNTIYF. CDR3 DNA (partial): TGTGCCAGCTCACCGAACATTGGCTCTGGAAACACC.